This TCR beta chain is from a study of T-cell reconstitution after alpha-beta-depleted transplantation in children. Unique molecular identifiers were used to barcode this TCRbeta library. Using its own MiXCR run on the PCR reads, TCRdb lists one record per CDR3 protein. The sample holds 600,000 to 700,000 distinct CDR3 sequences, about 15% seen once. The TCR comes from a human donor who donated a stem cell graft to a child with acute myeloid leukemia. Sequencing used PBMCs from the stem cell graft donor, obtained from the stem cell graft.

CDR3 coding DNA: TGTGCCAGCAGTTTAGCGGAAGGGGCCTACAATGAGCAGTTCTTC. Protein sequence: CASSLAEGAYNEQFF. The chain links TRBV28 to TRBJ2-1; weak D call: TRBD1 (5 bases). Germline CDR1 reads MDHEN; CDR2 reads SYDVKM. The CDR3 covers 15 residues. V lost 2 bases, J lost 2 bases, and 10 bases lay in between. Full variable domain (remainder filled in from reference TRBV28 and TRBJ2-1): DVKVTQSSRYLVKRTGEKVFLECVQDMDHENMFWYRQDPGLGLRLIYFSYDVKMKEKGDIPEGYSVSREKKERFSLILESASTNQTSMYLCASSLAEGAYNEQFFGPGTRLTVL.